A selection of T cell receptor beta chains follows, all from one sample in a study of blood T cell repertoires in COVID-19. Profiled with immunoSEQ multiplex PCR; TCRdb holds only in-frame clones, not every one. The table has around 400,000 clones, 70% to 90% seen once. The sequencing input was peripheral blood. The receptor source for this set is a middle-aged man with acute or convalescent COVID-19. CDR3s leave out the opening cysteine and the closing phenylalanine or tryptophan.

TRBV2	ASSDGQSNQPQH
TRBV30	AWSFAGGNQPQH
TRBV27	ASSTRGGYTEAF
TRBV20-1	SASNRPPESGEQY
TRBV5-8	ASSYQGDTEAF
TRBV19	ASSINRQGRNQPQH
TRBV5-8	ASSDHRESSYNSPLH
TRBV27	ASSLSLQPGYEQY
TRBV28	ASDSPRDRGYSGELF
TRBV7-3	ASSLVGQHNEQF
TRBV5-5	ASSLTGVIPEAF
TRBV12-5	ASGGSNTEAF
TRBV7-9	ASSPWGRGGNTEAF
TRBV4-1	ASSQEWQGLTVPYEQY
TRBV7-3	ASSLKTVLRSEAF
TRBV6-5	ASRRTGTGSTEAF
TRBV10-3	AISESSTDYSGNTIY
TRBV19	ASISPEGETQY
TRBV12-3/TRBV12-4	ASSFARGGYT
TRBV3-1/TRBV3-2	ASSQPNEILGYT
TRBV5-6	ASSLVGASGNTIY
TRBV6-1	ASGKNRVSSQPQH
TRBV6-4	ASRAGGTGHTEAF
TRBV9	ASSRGRGAPSYEQY
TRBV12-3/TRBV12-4	ASSPGTPYGYT
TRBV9	ASSVERQGTDTQY
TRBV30	AWSPQGAQPQH
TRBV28	ASSFTSGNNEQF
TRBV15	ATSPQDSGNTIY
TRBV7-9	ASSSTSGDTQY
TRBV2	ASSEGTSGRQREETQY
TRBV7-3	ASSRLAGGLAGELF
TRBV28	ASSQGDRDEQY
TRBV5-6	ASSYGTGRETQY
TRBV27	ASSLSMESPGYGYT
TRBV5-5	ASSFRQGQYEQY
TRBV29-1	SAATAKWYGYT
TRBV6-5	ASSGDREWGEKLF
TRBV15	ATSNQRGVPYEQY
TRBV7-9	ASSRGEADEQF
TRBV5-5	ASSSGYDEQF
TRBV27	ASSLTRDAPYEQY
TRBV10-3	AISDPGTGGYVSEKLF
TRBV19	ASSNQANTEAF
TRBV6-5	ASRGGWNTGELF
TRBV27	ASSRLAGGQETQY
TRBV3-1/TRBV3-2	ASSQVPGVYNEQF
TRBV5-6	ASSPGDWETQY
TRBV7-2	ASSSSDNGYT
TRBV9	ASSAAVGGGNEKLF
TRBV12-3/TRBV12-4	ASSSTGAGELF
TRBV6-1	ASSDRDRGYSNQPQH
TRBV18	ASSPGGQGTDTQY
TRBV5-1	ASRQSGTGELF
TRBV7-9	ASSLAGPTRNQPQH
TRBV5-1	ASSSGTQTTEQF